This T cell receptor (beta chain) was documented in a study of shared clonotypes between healthy human individuals. Looking at the study overall: Every donor yielded three CD4 naive, three CD4 memory, two CD8 naive and one CD8 memory plate. General study results and limits: Non-shared clonotypes had lower generation probabilities than those shared by all four donors.

Points on this clone: The antigen is unknown.

CDR1 and CDR2 from the germline V gene are SGHNT and YYREEE (reference sequence). This CDR3 region has 16 residues. Trimming took off 1 base at V and 2 bases at J, with 16 bases between the two ends. The protocol was immunoSEQ multiplex PCR, while the TCRdb copy is restricted to in-frame clones and leaves out a portion. The sample includes 1,400,000 or so clones, approximately 98.5% of them seen just once. The chain employs TRBV5-4 and TRBJ2-7; possibly TRBD1 for D (6 bases). This receptor was taken from a man aged 25-45 years in good health. The specimen sequenced was naive CD4+ T cells sorted from blood. The subset denotes: CD45RA+ positively selected. CDR3 loop: CASSLMATGRTYEQYF. The CDR3 bases are TGTGCCAGCAGCTTGATGGCTACAGGGAGAACCTACGAGCAGTACTTC.